This TCR beta chain appears in the sequencing data of a study of radiotherapy plus CTLA-4 blockade in lung cancer. Clones were read by immunoSEQ multiplex PCR, and TCRdb kept only the in-frame ones, dropping some. Among some 70,000 clones listed, around 86% were seen once. Germline V CDR1 and CDR2: MDHEN, SYDVKM. The CDR3 covers 12 residues. Deletions cut 3 bases from V and 15 bases from J, with 15 bases between. Points from the study as a whole: Some TCR clones had been derived from tumors. These clones expanded in peripheral blood after radiotherapy plus ipilimumab. Per reports, early blood T cell clone dynamics, plus interferon-beta, forecast response most strongly.

Enrolled patients, whose metastatic non-small-cell lung cancer was chemo-refractory, received focal radiation plus CTLA-4 blockade with ipilimumab. About this clone itself: Antigen unknown.

J is TRBJ1-5 and V is TRBV28, with D possibly TRBD1 on 5 matching bases. The source was peripheral blood, collected from a patient treated with radiotherapy plus ipilimumab. The TCR comes from a human donor with non-small cell lung cancer who had a partial response to radiotherapy plus ipilimumab. CDR3 bases: TGTGCCAGCAGTTTGACGAACAGGCGCCCGCATTTT. Translation: CASSLTNRRPHF.